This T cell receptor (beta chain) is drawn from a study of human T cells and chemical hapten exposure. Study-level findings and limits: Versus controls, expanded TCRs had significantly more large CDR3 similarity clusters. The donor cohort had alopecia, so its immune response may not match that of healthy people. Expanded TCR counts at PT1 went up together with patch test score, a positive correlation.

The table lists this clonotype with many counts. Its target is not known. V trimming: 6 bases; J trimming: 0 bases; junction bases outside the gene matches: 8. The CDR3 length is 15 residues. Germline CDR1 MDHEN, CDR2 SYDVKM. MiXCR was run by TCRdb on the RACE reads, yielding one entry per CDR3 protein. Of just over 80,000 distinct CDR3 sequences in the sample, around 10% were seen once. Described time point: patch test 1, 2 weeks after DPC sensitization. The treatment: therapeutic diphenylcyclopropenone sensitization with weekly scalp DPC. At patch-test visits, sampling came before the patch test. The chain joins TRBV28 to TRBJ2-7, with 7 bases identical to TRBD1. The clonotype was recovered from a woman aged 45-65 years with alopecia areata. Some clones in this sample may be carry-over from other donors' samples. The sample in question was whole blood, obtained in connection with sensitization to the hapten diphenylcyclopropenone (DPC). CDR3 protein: CASSPWTGFSYEQYF. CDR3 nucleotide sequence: TGTGCCAGCAGCCCATGGACAGGCTTCTCCTACGAGCAGTACTTC.